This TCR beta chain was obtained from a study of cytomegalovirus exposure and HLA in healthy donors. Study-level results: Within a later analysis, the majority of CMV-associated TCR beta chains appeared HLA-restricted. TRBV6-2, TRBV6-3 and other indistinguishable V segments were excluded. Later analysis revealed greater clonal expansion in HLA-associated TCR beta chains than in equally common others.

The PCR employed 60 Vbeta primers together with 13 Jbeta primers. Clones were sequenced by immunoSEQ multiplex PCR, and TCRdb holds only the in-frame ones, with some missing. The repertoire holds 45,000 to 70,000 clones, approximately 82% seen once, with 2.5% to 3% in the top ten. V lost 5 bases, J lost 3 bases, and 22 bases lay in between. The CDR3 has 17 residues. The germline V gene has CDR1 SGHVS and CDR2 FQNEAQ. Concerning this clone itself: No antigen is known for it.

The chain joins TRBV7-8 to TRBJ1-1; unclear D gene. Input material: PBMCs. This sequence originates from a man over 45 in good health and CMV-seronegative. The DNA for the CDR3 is TGTGCCAGCAGCGCCTTTCCTCGACGGGTTGTGGACACTGAAGCTTTCTTT. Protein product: CASSAFPRRVVDTEAFF.